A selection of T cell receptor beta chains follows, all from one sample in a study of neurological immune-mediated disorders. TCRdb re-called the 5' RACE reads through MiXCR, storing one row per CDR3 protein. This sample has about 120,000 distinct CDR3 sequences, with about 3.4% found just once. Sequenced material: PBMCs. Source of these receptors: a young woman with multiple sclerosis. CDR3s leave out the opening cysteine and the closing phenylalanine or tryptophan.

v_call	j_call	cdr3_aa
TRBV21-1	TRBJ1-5	ASSKVDFGTGCVNQPQH
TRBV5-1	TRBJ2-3	ASSLGGLAETDTQY
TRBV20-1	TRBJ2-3	SAGSGGTTDTQY
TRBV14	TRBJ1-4	ASSQHGTGMEKLF
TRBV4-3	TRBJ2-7	ASSQGDGPVYEQY
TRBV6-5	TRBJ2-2	ASSYGRQTGELF
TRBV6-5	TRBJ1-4	ASSWTRGEKLF
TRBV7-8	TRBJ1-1	ASSLDTGVTEAF
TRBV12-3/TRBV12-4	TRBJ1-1	ASSPYPQENTEAF
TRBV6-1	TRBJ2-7	ASSEEWTENYEQY
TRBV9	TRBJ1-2	ASSVAPRGNYGYT
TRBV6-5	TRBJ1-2	ASSYSGQGNYGYT
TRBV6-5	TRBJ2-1	ASSLAGVYNEQF
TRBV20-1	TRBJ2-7	SAVDRQGATYEQY
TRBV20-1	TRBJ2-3	SARDPRSSGTDTQY
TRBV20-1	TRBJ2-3	SAENARSTDTQY
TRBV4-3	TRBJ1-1	ASSQGAGRGPEAF
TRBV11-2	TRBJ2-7	ASRSRTGLSYEQY
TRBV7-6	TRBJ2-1	ASSASGRMDNEQF
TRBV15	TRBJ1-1	ATSYDGGAEAF
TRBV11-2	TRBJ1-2	ASSLESLAT
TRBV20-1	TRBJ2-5	SAGSGGQETQY
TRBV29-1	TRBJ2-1	SQWGGANNEQF
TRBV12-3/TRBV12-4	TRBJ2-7	ASSRDLDGRAAYEQY
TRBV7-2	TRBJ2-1	ASSVAGTAYNEQF
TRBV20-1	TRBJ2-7	SAITGSYEQY
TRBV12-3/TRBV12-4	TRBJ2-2	ASSFRGLSGELF
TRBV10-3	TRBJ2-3	AIGLDGDNTQY
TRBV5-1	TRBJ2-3	ASSLGVNFVFGKFTDTQY
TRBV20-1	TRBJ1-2	SARDRDRGSGYT
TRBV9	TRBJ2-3	ASSAPTGNAQY
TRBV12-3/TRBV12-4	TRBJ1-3	ASSPALSGNTIY
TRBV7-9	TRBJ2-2	ASSLDIGDWRELF
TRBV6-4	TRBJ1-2	ASSVGTNYGYT
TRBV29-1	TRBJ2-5	SVEDQGPGETQY
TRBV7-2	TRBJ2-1	ASSFVFGEQF
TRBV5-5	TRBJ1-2	ASSPFPQGDYGYT
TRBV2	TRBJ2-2	ASSIGWVNTGELF